A single T cell receptor (beta chain) is shown here with its context. Its specificity is unknown. Germline V gene sequence: CDR1 MNHEY, CDR2 SVGAGI. The CDR3 loop spans 15 amino acids. Losses at the gene ends were 6 bases for V and 7 bases for J; bases not matched to a gene: 7. TCRdb itself ran the reads through MiXCR, one entry per CDR3 protein. The data show 740,000 or so distinct CDR3 sequences, approximately 34% seen once. This record belongs to a study of T cell repertoires in cytomegalovirus infection. General observations from the study: There were carriers of CMV plus the relevant HLA, and cumulative public TCR beta family frequency identified them.

The chain has TRBV6-5 and TRBJ2-2, with TRBD1 matching over 11 bases. What was sequenced was PBMCs. This TCR came from a human donor in good health (CMV status not recorded). Some clones in this sample may be carry-over from other donors' samples. The CDR3 nucleotides are TGTGCCAGCAGACCGGGACAGGGGGTTGTCGGGGAGCTGTTTTTT. Translation gives CASRPGQGVVGELFF.